This TCR beta chain emerged from a study of cytomegalovirus exposure and HLA in healthy donors (dated by TCRdb to about 2017). Looking at the study overall: An earlier analysis of 587 of the donors reported 276 Gb of sequence data and about 120 million unique TCR beta sequences obtained from around 190 million T cells. Approximately 310 gigabases of sequencing data and tens of millions of unique TCR sequences were included in an early release covering over 600 HLA-typed donors. Of the 398 genotyped donors, over 65% fell in the genetic ancestry cluster associated with self-reported Caucasian donors. The study aimed to test whether signatures of past pathogen exposure could be identified by cataloging public T cell receptors. Using immunosequencing, the study profiled T cell repertoires from 666 subjects and related those repertoires to cytomegalovirus serostatus. A separate validation cohort of over 95 different subjects was used in addition to the roughly 670-subject first cohort. To predict cytomegalovirus infection status, the study brought together high-throughput TCR immunosequencing, statistical association of individual TCRs with disease status, and machine learning. A later analysis re-examined previously published TCR beta repertoires from over 500 donors and added high-resolution HLA genotyping to investigate patterns of TCR occurrence. The later analysis used no new phenotypic data to find candidate immune exposures, relying instead on TCR beta sequences and their occurrence across donors. In an earlier analysis of about 590 of the donors, high-throughput TCR beta sequencing was used to judge whether each TCR beta V gene segment behaved as functional or pseudogenic. Alongside the repertoire data, information on donor age, sex, ethnicity and CMV serostatus was compiled. Genome-wide SNP genotypes for about 65% of the roughly 670 donors were used in a later genetic analysis, which treated that subset as a discovery cohort. Every discovery cohort repertoire had been produced on one sequencing platform. HLA typing included class I and class II loci at four-digit resolution. Typing coverage varied by locus: roughly 629-640 donors for A, B, C, DRB1 and DQB1; about 520 for DQA1; 606 for DPA1; 400 to 480 for DPB1. Four or five DR-DQ haplotypes were treated as single units for association and clustering because of strong linkage in the cohort. On average, roughly 250,000 unique TCR beta nucleotide sequences were sequenced per donor among more than 350 genotyped donors of the cohort, with 15% to 20% of those sequences being non-productive. The paper as a whole reports these results and caveats: The study listed approximately 150 TCR beta chains as associated with cytomegalovirus. According to a later genetic analysis, donors in an Asian-associated ancestry cluster had fewer N-insertions in productive TCRs than the roughly 700-donor mean. The cohort was sequenced for TCR beta chains only, and without alpha or paired-chain data the features that could be detected were limited. A cluster of highly shared sequence variants was judged likely to represent a technical artifact of the sequencing pipeline. HLA typing was unavailable for some donors at each locus, so association tests used only the typed subset. In a later analysis, several top co-occurrence clusters were reported to appear linked to parvovirus B19, influenza, CMV and Epstein-Barr virus. Three of the identified cytomegalovirus-associated TCR beta chains were confirmed in vitro to be specific for cytomegalovirus antigens. An earlier analysis of roughly 570 of the donors showed that most TCR beta V segments appeared in productive rearrangements either about 87% or about 30% of the time, which broadly matched IMGT annotations. Because the 87-base-pair reads could not distinguish some IMGT-functional V segments, including TRBV6-2 and TRBV6-3, those segments were excluded. In both the original and validation cohorts, the classifier was reported to diagnose cytomegalovirus status with high specificity and sensitivity. Because counts were too low, seventeen rarely observed V segments, including chromosome 9 orphons, were left out of the earlier analysis of a few hundred of the donors. In a later analysis, TCR association rates were found to vary across HLA loci, with the most associated TCRs seen for DRB1 alleles and the fewest for HLA-C alleles. Strong co-occurrence of HLA alleles, especially DR and DQ, made assigning TCR associations to individual alleles difficult. While some public TCRs were present in many individuals, most TCR sequences turned up only very rarely across donors. Presence/absence analyses assumed roughly uniform sequencing depth across donors, an assumption that may not hold. The authors suggested that the approach could potentially be generalized to other disease states and immunological phenotypes. A later genetic analysis associated a missense DCLRE1C variant with V-gene and J-gene trimming of TCR beta chains, and an independent cohort replicated the association. A further reported finding was that TCR beta sequences accurately predicted the HLA-A and HLA-B alleles for most subjects in the first cohort. CMV serostatus was the only immune exposure information available for the cohort. Compared with equally common non-associated chains, HLA-associated TCR beta chains in a later analysis were more clonally expanded and had lower generation probabilities. Correlated functional status among segregating V segments might be attributable to linkage disequilibrium, but an unknown experimental factor could not be ruled out. Specific HLA alleles were associated with around 18,000 TCR beta sequences at a false discovery rate of 0.05 in a later analysis. According to a later analysis, most CMV-associated TCR beta chains appeared to be HLA-restricted, and the HLA associations seemed to be driven largely by CMV exposure.

In total, over 600 healthy bone marrow donors made up the cohort. At the time of sampling, all cohort members were nominally healthy, though unrecorded immune exposures were likely present. The donor tested CMV seronegative, placing the donor among the 350 or so seronegative members of the cohort. Every donor gave a peripheral blood sample, and the peripheral blood mononuclear cells from that sample were used for TCR beta sequencing. The Qiagen DNeasy Blood Extraction Kit was used to extract genomic DNA from the blood cell samples. Receptor libraries were prepared by the immunoSEQ multiplex PCR assay. For the multiplex PCR, a mixture combining 60 forward primers for TCR Vbeta segments and 13 reverse primers for TCR Jbeta segments was used. A multiplex PCR assay on genomic DNA amplified the CDR3 region of rearranged TCR beta genes. The amplified TCR beta libraries were sequenced on the Illumina HiSeq System as 87-base-pair reads. In the source study's methods: A later analysis tallied approximately 87 million unique TCR beta chains across the approximately 670 repertoires, and about 12 million of those chains were shared by two or more donors. To remove PCR and sequencing errors, raw reads were error-corrected and collapsed into unique sequences using a nearest-neighbor algorithm that merged closely related sequences. CDR3 sequences were aligned to IMGT reference sequences to assign V, D and J gene segments. For a sequence to be retained, a match of at least six nucleotides was required to both a V gene segment and a J gene segment. Rearrangements were called productive when the CDR3 lacked stop codons and stayed in frame with V and J; all others were non-productive. CDR3 was defined by IMGT convention, running from the second conserved V-encoded cysteine to the conserved J-encoded phenylalanine. Sequences without an unambiguous match to a single V gene segment were excluded from the earlier analysis of 587 of the donors. An earlier analysis of several hundred of the donors called V segments functional above 56.7% productive rearrangements and segregating when the between-donor standard deviation exceeded 5%. A statistical classification framework was built to diagnose cytomegalovirus status from the catalog of TCR beta chain sequences. A later analysis assigned V and J genes by comparing TCR nucleotide sequences with IMGT/GENE-DB human TR gene sequences. The TCRdist pipeline was used in a later analysis to assign CDR3 sequences and most-parsimonious VDJ recombination scenarios. A later analysis defined each TCR beta chain by its CDR3 amino acid sequence plus V-gene family, and excluded reads lacking a unique V-gene family. To address suspected cross-contamination and a sequencing artifact, a later analysis removed approximately 590 highly shared, low-generation-probability nucleotide sequences. In a later analysis, a clonal expansion index was calculated for each public chain from normalized within-repertoire ranks of inferred template counts. Generation probabilities in a later analysis came from a VDJ recombination model fitted to out-of-frame rearrangements, and those results were checked against IGoR. Hypergeometric tests were used in a later analysis to score TCR-TCR, TCR-HLA and TCR-CMV co-occurrence, with a repertoire-size bias correction applied to the TCR pairs. A later analysis estimated false discovery rates by permuting HLA or CMV assignments 20 times. A later analysis grouped co-occurring TCRs with DBSCAN, adding TCRdist sequence similarity when clustering within HLA-allele-positive subsets. Co-occurrence clustering excluded repertoires with fewer than 30,000 or more than 120,000 public chains, plus five with anomalous nucleotide sharing. Entries here come from immuneACCESS through TCRdb and include only in-frame sequences with V and J called. Some clones fail to appear in such tables; in the studies checked, an unresolved V gene covers under half of the shortfall, and the cause of the remainder is unknown. That table gives V, J and clone size, and the DNA gave D and trimming. This sample is represented by about 150,000 clones; about 70% of them were singletons. The biggest ten clones account for approximately 2.8% of the sample.

With regard to this clone: Its target antigen remains unknown. The junction and the germline gene differ at one end; a read error may be behind it.

Looking up the germline V gene (reference sequence) yields CDR1 SGHKS and CDR2 YYEKEE. The CDR3 spans 18 residues, from the cysteine through the phenylalanine. The entry retains the CDR3 DNA only, 54 bases that are in frame from base 1. The sequenced sample was PBMCs. This receptor was identified in a man aged 18 to 29 in good health and CMV-seronegative. The rearrangement combines TRBV5-5 with TRBJ2-6; 9 junctional bases match TRBD1. Read as DNA, the sequence is TGTGCCAGCAGCTCCATAACAGGGGGCATCCCTGGGGCCAACGGCCTGACTTTC. Its protein is CASSSITGGIPGANGLTF. Reference TRBV5-5 and TRBJ2-6 proteins supply the regions before and after the CDR3; the full variable domain is: DAGVTQSPTHLIKTRGQQVTLRCSPISGHKSVSWYQQVLGQGPQFIFQYYEKEERGRGNFPDRFSARQFPNYSSELNVNALLLGDSALYLCASSSITGGIPGANGLTFGAGSRLTVL.